The clone carrying this T cell receptor (beta chain) was observed once. Its antigen remains unknown. The CDR3 is 15 amino acids. Trimming removed 3 bases at V and 1 base at J, with 12 bases between. Germline values: CDR1 LNHDA, CDR2 SQIVND (reference sequence). Libraries were prepared by immunoSEQ multiplex PCR; TCRdb keeps only in-frame clonotypes and omits some of them. This table has around 1,900,000 clones, about 93% appearing once. These data are taken from a study of shared clonotypes between healthy human individuals. Findings and limits, study-wide: Rarefaction curves obtained for sorted subsets showed sequencing incomplete despite large depth. Owing to a small donor count, the genetic and exposure-history diversity represented was limited.

Naivety among CD8 cells was defined by CD45RO negativity and positive CCR7 selection, thereby excluding terminally differentiated effector memory CD45RA+ cells. V and J are TRBV19 and TRBJ1-1; maybe TRBD1 (6 bases). Source material: naive CD8+ T cells from PBMCs. The origin of this receptor is a man in his late teens or twenties in good health. Some clones in this sample may be carry-over from other donors' samples. For the CDR3, the DNA is TGTGCCAGTAGTATTAGGGGACACACGAACACTGAAGCTTTCTTT. It encodes CASSIRGHTNTEAFF.